This record looks at one T cell receptor beta chain sequence and its context. What it binds is unknown. This specimen comes from a study of cytomegalovirus exposure and HLA in healthy donors. The CDR3 runs 10 residues. Per the germline V gene, CDR1 is DFQATT and CDR2 is SNEGSKA (reference sequence). The germline V and J ends were trimmed by 5 bases and 8 bases, with 9 bases remaining between them. Study-level findings and limits: Some TCR beta chains (around 160 of them) were listed as cytomegalovirus-associated.

Clones were read by immunoSEQ multiplex PCR, and TCRdb kept only the in-frame ones, dropping some. The sample records roughly 110,000 clones, about 87% being singletons. The specimen was PBMCs. The chain is built from TRBV20-1 and TRBJ1-2; weak D call: TRBD1 (6 bases). The clonotype originates from a woman younger than 35 in good health and CMV-seropositive. The CDR3 loop is CSAGGQGYTF. CDR3 DNA: TGCAGTGCTGGGGGCCAGGGCTACACCTTC.